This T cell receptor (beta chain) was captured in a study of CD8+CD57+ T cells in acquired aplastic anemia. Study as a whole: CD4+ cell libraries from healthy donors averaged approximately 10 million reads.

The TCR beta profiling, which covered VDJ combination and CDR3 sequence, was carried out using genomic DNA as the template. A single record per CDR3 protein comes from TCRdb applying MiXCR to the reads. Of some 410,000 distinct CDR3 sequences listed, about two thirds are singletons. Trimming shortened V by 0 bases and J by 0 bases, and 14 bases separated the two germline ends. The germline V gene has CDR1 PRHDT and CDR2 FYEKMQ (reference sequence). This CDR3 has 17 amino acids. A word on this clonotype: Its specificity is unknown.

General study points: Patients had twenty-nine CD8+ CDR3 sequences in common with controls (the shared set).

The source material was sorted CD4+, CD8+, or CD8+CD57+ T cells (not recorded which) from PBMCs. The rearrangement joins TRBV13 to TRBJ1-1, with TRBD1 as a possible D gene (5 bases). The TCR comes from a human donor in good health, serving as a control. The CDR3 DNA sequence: TGTGCCAGCAGCTTAGGATCAAATGTAGGGGTGAACACTGAAGCTTTCTTT. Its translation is CASSLGSNVGVNTEAFF. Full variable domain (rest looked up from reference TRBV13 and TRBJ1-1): AAGVIQSPRHLIKEKRETATLKCYPIPRHDTVYWYQQGPGQDPQFLISFYEKMQSDKGSIPDRFSAQQFSDYHSELNMSSLELGDSALYFCASSLGSNVGVNTEAFFGQGTRLTVV.